These 27 T cell receptor beta chains originate from one sample sequenced in a study. TCRdb re-called the 5' RACE reads with MiXCR, one entry per CDR3 protein. Here the sample spans some 62,000 distinct CDR3 sequences, about 31% being singletons. The specimen sequenced was tumor-infiltrating naive CD4+ T cells sorted from the breast tumor. Subset reported: naive CD4+ T cells, CD4+CD45RA+CD25-. The receptors stem from a female donor with breast cancer.

The chain recombines TRBV7-6 with TRBJ2-5; D might be TRBD1 (6 bases). V lost 1 base to trimming and J lost 7 bases, with 16 bases between them. The germline CDR1 and CDR2 sequences are SGHVS and FNYEAQ. The length of the CDR3 is 15 residues. The CDR3 DNA is TGTGCCAGCAGCTTAGACGCCGGGACACCCATGACCCAGTACTTC. Residues: CASSLDAGTPMTQYF. Looking up the rest from reference TRBV7-6 and TRBJ2-5 gives the full variable domain: GAGVSQSPRYKVTKRGQDVALRCDPISGHVSLYWYRQALGQGPEFLTYFNYEAQQDKSGLPNDRFSAERPEGSISTLTIQRTEQRDSAMYRCASSLDAGTPMTQYFGPGTRLLVL.

This sequence joins TRBV20-1 and TRBJ2-1; possible D gene TRBD2, 6 bases. Per germline, CDR1 DFQATT and CDR2 SNEGSKA (reference sequence). The V end lost 0 bases, the J end lost 3 bases, and 12 bases lay between the germline ends. The CDR3 spans 15 residues. CDR3: CSARDPRGNYNEQFF. The CDR3 region has the DNA TGCAGTGCTAGAGATCCGCGGGGAAACTACAATGAGCAGTTCTTC.

The CDR3 here is CASSTTGGLGQETQYF. The CDR3 DNA reads TGTGCCAGCAGCACGACAGGGGGGCTGGGACAAGAGACCCAGTACTTC. The gene calls are TRBV2 and TRBJ2-5; 9 positions agree with TRBD1. Germline loops: CDR1 SNHLY, CDR2 FYNNEI. With 6 bases clipped from V and 2 bases from J, the junction kept 10 bases outside the gene matches. This CDR3 comprises 16 residues. The entire variable domain, with the rest obtained from reference TRBV2 and TRBJ2-5, is as follows: EPEVTQTPSHQVTQMGQEVILRCVPISNHLYFYWYRQILGQKVEFLVSFYNNEISEKSEIFDDQFSVERPDGSNFTLKIRSTKLEDSAMYFCASSTTGGLGQETQYFGPGTRLLVL.

V gene TRBV7-9 combines with J gene TRBJ2-5, with D unresolved. The V end was cut by 3 bases, the J end by 2 bases, with 13 bases between. Per germline, CDR1 SEHNR and CDR2 FQNEAQ (reference sequence). This CDR3 comprises 15 residues. DNA for the CDR3: TGTGCCAGCAGCTTTTCCCTAGGGCATCAAGAGACCCAGTACTTC. It codes for CASSFSLGHQETQYF.

The genes are TRBV7-3 and TRBJ1-5; the match to TRBD1 covers 7 bases. The V segment lost 5 bases and the J segment 4 bases; nucleotides outside the gene matches: 8. This CDR3 region has 15 residues. Per germline, CDR1 SGHTA and CDR2 FQGTGA. CDR3 in DNA: TGTGCCAGCAGCCGGGACAGAGAGCTTAATCAGCCCCAGCATTTT. This sequence encodes CASSRDRELNQPQHF.

This clonotype was picked up a small number of times. The chain carries TRBV9 and TRBJ2-2; weak D call: TRBD2 (5 bases). Deletions cut 3 bases from V and 3 bases from J, with 12 bases between. The CDR3 covers 15 residues. Germline CDR1 SGDLS, CDR2 YYNGEE. Here the CDR3 reads CASSDPPGYTGELFF. The CDR3 region has the DNA TGTGCCAGCAGCGACCCCCCGGGATACACCGGGGAGCTGTTTTTT. Complete variable domain (other parts from reference TRBV9 and TRBJ2-2): DSGVTQTPKHLITATGQRVTLRCSPRSGDLSVYWYQQSLDQGLQFLIQYYNGEERAKGNILERFSAQQFPDLHSELNLSSLELGDSALYFCASSDPPGYTGELFFGEGSRLTVL.

This clonotype was counted many times. The chain is built from TRBV7-6 and TRBJ1-1, with unresolved D. The length of the CDR3 is 13 residues. The germline gives CDR1 SGHVS, CDR2 FNYEAQ. The V end was cut by 4 bases, the J end by 4 bases, with 10 bases between. The CDR3 coding sequence is TGTGCCAGCAGCTCAGGCCGGGGCACTGAAGCTTTCTTT. Its protein product is CASSSGRGTEAFF.

This clonotype showed up just a few times. The chain recombines TRBV6-5 with TRBJ1-2; D remains unclear. This CDR3 is 14 amino acids long. CDR1 is MNHEY, CDR2 SVGAGI, per germline. Trimming removed 0 bases at V and 0 bases at J, with 5 bases between. This chain's CDR3 is CASSYSGANYGYTF. Written as DNA, the CDR3 is TGTGCCAGCAGTTACTCGGGAGCTAACTATGGCTACACCTTC.

This chain connects TRBV10-3 to TRBJ2-7; 10 bases line up with TRBD1. V lost 10 bases, J lost 5 bases, and 5 bases stayed unmatched. This CDR3 is 12 amino acids long. CDR1 is ENHRY, CDR2 SYGVKD, per germline. The CDR3 bases are TGTGCCACCCGGGACAGGGGAAACGAGCAGTACTTC. Encoded protein: CATRDRGNEQYF.

This clonotype was picked up one time. The chain has TRBV5-1 and TRBJ1-4; D call uncertain. CDR3 length: 15 residues. The germline V and J ends were trimmed by 0 bases and 0 bases, with 6 bases remaining between them. Germline values: CDR1 SGHRS, CDR2 YFSETQ. The CDR3 DNA is TGCGCCAGCAGCTTGGATCGGCCAACTAATGAAAAACTGTTTTTT. This encodes CASSLDRPTNEKLFF.

The chain has TRBV6-5 and TRBJ1-2, with 10 nucleotides matching TRBD1. The junction had 6 bases not matched to a gene; V was cut back by 5 bases and J by 6 bases. The CDR3 covers 14 residues. Looked up from germline, CDR1 is MNHEY and CDR2 is SVGAGI. CDR3 sequence (DNA): TGTGCCAGCAGTAGGTCGGGACAGGGGCATGGCTACACCTTC. Translation: CASSRSGQGHGYTF.

The CDR3 here is CAWSGLAGGYEQYF. In DNA form, the CDR3 reads TGTGCCTGGAGTGGACTAGCGGGAGGCTACGAGCAGTACTTC. This chain joins TRBV30 and TRBJ2-7; TRBD2 aligns across 13 bases. Losses at the gene ends were 1 base for V and 3 bases for J; bases not matched to a gene: 0. The germline gives CDR1 GTSNPN, CDR2 SVGIG (reference sequence). The length of the CDR3 is 14 residues.

This clonotype was seen a handful of times. A clone one base away is much larger, so this may be a read error. The chain couples TRBV5-1 to TRBJ2-7; TRBD1 matches at 9 bases. Looked up from germline, CDR1 is SGHRS and CDR2 is YFSETQ. The length of the CDR3 is 15 residues. For the CDR3, the DNA is TGCGCCAGCAGCGTTACAGGGGGCGCCTCCTACGGGCAGTACTTC. Its protein product is CASSVTGGASYGQYF.

The gene calls are TRBV20-1 and TRBJ2-1; TRBD1 agrees at 8 bases. Trimming took 0 bases from V and 0 from J; bases not matched to a gene: 4. The CDR3 loop spans 16 amino acids. The V gene's germline CDR1 is DFQATT and CDR2 SNEGSKA (reference sequence). This CDR3 reads CSARDRTGGSYNEQFF. CDR3 nucleotide sequence: TGCAGTGCTAGAGATCGAACAGGGGGCTCCTACAATGAGCAGTTCTTC.

The J gene is TRBJ1-5, the V gene TRBV7-9; no reliable D call. CDR3 size: 14 residues. With 5 bases removed from V and 0 bases from J, the gap between germline ends came to 8 bases. Germline CDR1 is SEHNR and CDR2 is FQNEAQ (reference sequence). The CDR3 is CASSLDGSNQPQHF. The CDR3 nucleotides read TGTGCCAGCAGCCTGGACGGTAGCAATCAGCCCCAGCATTTT.

This clonotype was seen a handful of times. V gene TRBV5-1 combines with J gene TRBJ1-1; no clear D. Germline CDR1 is SGHRS and CDR2 is YFSETQ. Deletions cut 2 bases from V and 0 bases from J, with 8 bases between. The CDR3 runs 14 residues. CDR3: CASSFLGMNTEAFF. In nucleotides, the CDR3 is TGCGCCAGCAGCTTTTTAGGGATGAACACTGAAGCTTTCTTT.

This clonotype was seen more than once but under ten times. The chain employs TRBV5-1 and TRBJ2-4; 13 nucleotides align to TRBD2. V trimming: 4 bases; J trimming: 0 bases; junction bases outside the gene matches: 10. The CDR3 runs 19 residues. The V gene's germline CDR1 is SGHRS and CDR2 YFSETQ. In nucleotides, the CDR3 is TGCGCCAGCAGCCCCTCGACTAGCGGGAGGTGGAGAGCCAAAAACATTCAGTACTTC. Its translation is CASSPSTSGRWRAKNIQYF. Complete variable domain (other parts from reference TRBV5-1 and TRBJ2-4): KAGVTQTPRYLIKTRGQQVTLSCSPISGHRSVSWYQQTPGQGLQFLFEYFSETQRNKGNFPGRFSGRQFSNSRSEMNVSTLELGDSALYLCASSPSTSGRWRAKNIQYFGAGTRLSVL.

Comments on this clonotype: A much larger clone differs by one base, so this may be a read error. The CDR3 does not end in the conserved phenylalanine or tryptophan, so this is likely a read error. This rearrangement joins TRBV9 to TRBJ1-2; D is ambiguous. The CDR3 contains 14 residues. CDR1 is SGDLS and CDR2 is YYNGEE in the germline V gene. V shed 4 bases and J shed 4 bases, with 14 bases lying between them. The CDR3 bases are TGTGCCAGCAGCCCCCGTTGGGAGAGCTATGGCTACACCCTC. This encodes CASSPRWESYGYTL.

The chain is built from TRBV10-3 and TRBJ2-7; a possible D gene is TRBD1 (6 bases). The germline V and J ends were trimmed by 2 bases and 3 bases, with 8 bases remaining between them. The CDR3 extends over 13 amino acids. Germline loops: CDR1 ENHRY, CDR2 SYGVKD. The CDR3 spells CAISERQDYEQYF. CDR3 nucleotide sequence: TGTGCCATCAGTGAGCGACAGGACTACGAGCAGTACTTC.

This sequence joins TRBV6-1 and TRBJ2-1; 10 bases match TRBD1. Per the germline V gene, CDR1 is MNHNS and CDR2 is SASEGT. The CDR3 length is 16 residues. J was trimmed by 5 bases and V by 8 bases; bases with no gene match: 12. Here the CDR3 reads CASGRTDRGWDNEQFF. The CDR3 bases are TGTGCCAGCGGTAGAACGGACAGGGGGTGGGACAATGAGCAGTTCTTC.

The rearrangement uses TRBV6-6 and TRBJ2-2, with 11 bases lining up with TRBD2. The CDR3 length is 17 residues. J was trimmed by 0 bases and V by 5 bases; bases with no gene match: 5. CDR1 is MNHNY, CDR2 SVGAGI, per germline (reference sequence). The CDR3: CASSATTSGANTGELFF. CDR3 nucleotide sequence: TGTGCCAGCAGTGCGACGACTAGCGGGGCGAACACCGGGGAGCTGTTTTTT.

The gene calls are TRBV4-2 and TRBJ1-5, with 7 bases that match TRBD1. The germline CDR1 and CDR2 sequences are LGHNA and YNFKEQ. J lost 0 bases, V lost 1 base, and 15 bases had no gene match. This CDR3 spans 20 amino acids. Here the CDR3 reads CASSQVWRYRGGDSNQPQHF. CDR3 coding DNA: TGTGCCAGCAGCCAAGTTTGGCGATACAGGGGAGGAGATAGCAATCAGCCCCAGCATTTT.

V usage is TRBV7-2 and J usage is TRBJ2-7; weak D call: TRBD2 (5 bases). V shed 5 bases and J shed 0 bases, with 14 bases lying between them. The germline gives CDR1 SGHTA, CDR2 FQGNSA. The CDR3 totals 15 residues. CDR3 sequence: CASSLMLGSSYEQYF. The CDR3 DNA sequence: TGTGCCAGCAGCCTCATGTTAGGGAGCTCCTACGAGCAGTACTTC.

In regard to this clonotype: A much larger clone lies a single base off, so this may be a read error. This chain links TRBV4-2 with TRBJ2-5; 7 bases map to TRBD1. In germline, CDR1 is LGHNA, CDR2 YNFKEQ. The CDR3 contains 15 residues. V was pared by 3 bases and J by 4 bases, with 8 bases of the junction left unmatched. CDR3 residues: CASSQRGQDVETQYF. CDR3 DNA sequence: TGTGCCAGCAGCCAGAGGGGGCAGGACGTAGAGACCCAGTACTTC.

The V call is TRBV30, the J call TRBJ2-1; TRBD2 might be the D (5 bases). The V and J ends lost 3 bases and 6 bases respectively, with 12 bases between them. Germline assignment: CDR1 GTSNPN and CDR2 SVGIG (reference sequence). This CDR3 is 13 amino acids long. CDR3 sequence reads: CAWRAGVGNEQFF. Here the CDR3 DNA reads TGTGCCTGGAGGGCCGGGGTGGGCAATGAGCAGTTCTTC.

The DNA for the CDR3 is TGTGCCAGCAGCGTAGCTACGAACACCGGGGAGCTGTTTTTT. This sequence encodes CASSVATNTGELFF. This chain links TRBV9 with TRBJ2-2; D gene unclear. The germline CDR1 and CDR2 sequences are SGDLS and YYNGEE. V gave up 0 bases and J gave up 0 bases, with 3 bases separating them. The CDR3 extends over 14 amino acids.

This clonotype appeared a few times. V usage is TRBV7-6 and J usage is TRBJ1-5, with D possibly being TRBD1 (5 bases). V was pared by 2 bases and J by 0 bases, with 23 bases between. The CDR3 runs to 20 residues. The germline V gene has CDR1 SGHVS and CDR2 FNYEAQ. CDR3 DNA: TGTGCCAGCAGCTTAACCCGGGGAGGAGAGGGGTTTTATAGCAATCAGCCCCAGCATTTT. Its protein is CASSLTRGGEGFYSNQPQHF.